The sequence of this TCR beta chain was determined in a study of vaccination and CD4 T cells after COVID-19. The J segment lost 5 bases and the V segment lost 3 bases, leaving 1 base of the junction unmatched. Germline V gene data show CDR1 as MNHNS and CDR2 as SASEGT. The CDR3 consists of 14 residues. Details on this clonotype: Its target is not known.

Cultured CD4+ T cell DNA underwent sequencing with the Oncomine TCR Beta short-read assay. Each CDR3 protein is one row after TCRdb ran MiXCR on the PCR reads. The sample contains some 15,000 distinct CDR3 sequences, roughly 31% of which appear only once. The treatment is: roughly 10-day PBMC culture with coronavirus spike peptide pools or control peptides (ViraFEST assay). The chain uses TRBV6-1 and TRBJ1-4; 9 bases fit TRBD1. The specimen sequenced was cultured CD4+ T cells from blood. This TCR was recovered from a human donor with COVID-19. The CDR3 DNA is TGTGCCAGCAGTGACGGACAGGGGAATGAAAAACTGTTTTTT. Its translation is CASSDGQGNEKLFF.